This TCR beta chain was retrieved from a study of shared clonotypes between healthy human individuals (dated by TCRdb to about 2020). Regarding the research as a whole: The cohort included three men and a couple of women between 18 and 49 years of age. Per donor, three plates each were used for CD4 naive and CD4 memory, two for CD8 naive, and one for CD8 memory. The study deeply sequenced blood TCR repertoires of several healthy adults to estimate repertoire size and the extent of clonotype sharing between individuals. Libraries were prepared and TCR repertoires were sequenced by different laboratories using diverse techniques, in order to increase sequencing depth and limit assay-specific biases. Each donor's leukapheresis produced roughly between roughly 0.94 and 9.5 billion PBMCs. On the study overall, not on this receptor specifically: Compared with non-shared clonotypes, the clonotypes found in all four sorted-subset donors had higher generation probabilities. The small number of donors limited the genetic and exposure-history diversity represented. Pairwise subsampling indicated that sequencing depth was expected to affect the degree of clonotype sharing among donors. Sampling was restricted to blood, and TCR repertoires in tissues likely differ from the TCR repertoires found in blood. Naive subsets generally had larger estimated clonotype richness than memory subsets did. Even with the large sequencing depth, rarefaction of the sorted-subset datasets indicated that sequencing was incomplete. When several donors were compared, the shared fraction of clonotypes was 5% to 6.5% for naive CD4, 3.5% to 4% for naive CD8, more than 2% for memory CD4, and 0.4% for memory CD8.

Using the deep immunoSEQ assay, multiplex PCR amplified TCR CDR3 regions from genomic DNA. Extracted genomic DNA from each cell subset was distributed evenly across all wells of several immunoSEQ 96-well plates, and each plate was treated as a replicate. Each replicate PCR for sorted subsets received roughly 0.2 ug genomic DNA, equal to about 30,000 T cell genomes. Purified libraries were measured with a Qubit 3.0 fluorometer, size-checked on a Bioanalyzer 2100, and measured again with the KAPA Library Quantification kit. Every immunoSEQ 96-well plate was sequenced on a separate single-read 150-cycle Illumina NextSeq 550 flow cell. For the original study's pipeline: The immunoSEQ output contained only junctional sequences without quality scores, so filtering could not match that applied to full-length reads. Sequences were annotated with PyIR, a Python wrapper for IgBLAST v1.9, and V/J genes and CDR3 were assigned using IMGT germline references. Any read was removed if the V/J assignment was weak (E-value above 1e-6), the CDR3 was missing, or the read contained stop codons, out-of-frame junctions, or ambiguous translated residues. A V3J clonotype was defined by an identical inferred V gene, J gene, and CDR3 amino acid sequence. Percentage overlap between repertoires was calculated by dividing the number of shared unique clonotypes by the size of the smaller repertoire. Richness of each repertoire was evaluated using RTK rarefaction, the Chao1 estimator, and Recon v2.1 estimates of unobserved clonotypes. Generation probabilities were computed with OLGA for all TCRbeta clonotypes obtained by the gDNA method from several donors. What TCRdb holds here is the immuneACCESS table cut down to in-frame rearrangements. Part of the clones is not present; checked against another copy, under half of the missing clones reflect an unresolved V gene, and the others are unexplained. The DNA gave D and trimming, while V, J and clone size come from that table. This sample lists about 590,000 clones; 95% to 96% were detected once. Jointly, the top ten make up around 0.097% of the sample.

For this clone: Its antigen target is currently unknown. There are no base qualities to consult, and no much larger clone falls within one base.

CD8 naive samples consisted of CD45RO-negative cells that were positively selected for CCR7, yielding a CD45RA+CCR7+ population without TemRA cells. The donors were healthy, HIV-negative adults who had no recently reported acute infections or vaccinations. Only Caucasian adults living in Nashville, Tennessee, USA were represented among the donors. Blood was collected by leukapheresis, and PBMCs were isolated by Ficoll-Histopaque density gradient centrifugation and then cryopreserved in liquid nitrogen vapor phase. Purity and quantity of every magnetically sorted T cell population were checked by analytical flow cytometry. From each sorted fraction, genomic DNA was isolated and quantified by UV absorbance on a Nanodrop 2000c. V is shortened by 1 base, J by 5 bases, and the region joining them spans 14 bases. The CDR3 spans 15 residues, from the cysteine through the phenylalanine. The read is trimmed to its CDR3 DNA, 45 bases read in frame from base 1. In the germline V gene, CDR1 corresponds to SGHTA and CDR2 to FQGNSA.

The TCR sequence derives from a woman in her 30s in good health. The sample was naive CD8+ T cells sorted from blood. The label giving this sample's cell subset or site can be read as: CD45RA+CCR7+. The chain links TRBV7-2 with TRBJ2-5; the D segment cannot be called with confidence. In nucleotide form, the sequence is TGTGCCAGCAGCTTAGGGCACTCACGCATGGAGACCCAGTACTTC. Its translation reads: CASSLGHSRMETQYF.